This section outlines one T cell receptor (beta chain) sequence together with its context. This record belongs to a study of Ad26.COV2.S vaccination and SARS-CoV-2 variants. Profiling relied on immunoSEQ multiplex PCR, and the TCRdb table lists in-frame clones only, not all of them. Here the sample spans more than 300,000 clones, 86% being singletons. This sample's treatment: some 20 received Ad26.COV2.S at low or high dose, single or two shots; about 5 received placebo; per-sample allocation not given. The samples date from day 63 after the first vaccine or placebo injection. The V end lost 11 bases, the J end lost 2 bases, and 7 bases lay between the germline ends. Germline CDR1 SGHAT, CDR2 FQNNGV. This CDR3 is built from 10 residues.

The receptor was isolated from a person aged 18-60 years who received the Ad26.COV2.S COVID-19 vaccine or a placebo. Specimen: peripheral blood, collected in a trial of Ad26.COV2.S vaccine versus placebo. V is TRBV11-2 and J is TRBJ2-7; D is unclear. CDR3 residues: CAATPYEQYF. The CDR3 nucleotides read TGTGCCGCGACTCCCTACGAGCAGTACTTC.